A single sample gave rise to the 15 T cell receptor beta chains below, sequenced in a study of radiotherapy plus CTLA-4 blockade in lung cancer. The assay was immunoSEQ multiplex PCR, and TCRdb's table has in-frame clones only and misses some. The data show more than 30,000 clones, 70% seen once. The input for sequencing was peripheral blood, taken from a patient treated with radiotherapy plus ipilimumab. The receptor source for this set is a human donor with non-small cell lung cancer who had stable disease on radiotherapy plus ipilimumab.

There are a few counts of this clone. The rearrangement joins TRBV10-3 to TRBJ2-7; D is possibly TRBD2 (6 bases). Trimming cost V 6 bases and J 2 bases, with 14 bases left between them. CDR1 is ENHRY and CDR2 is SYGVKD in the germline V gene. The CDR3 is 14 amino acids. CDR3 nucleotides: TGTGCCATCAGGCAAGGGACTGGCACCTACGAGCAGTACTTC. Encoded protein: CAIRQGTGTYEQYF.

CDR3 region: CASSRTTGELFF. CDR3 bases: TGTGCCAGTAGTAGAACCACCGGGGAGCTGTTTTTT. The chain links TRBV19 to TRBJ2-2, with D uncertain. Germline CDR1 LNHDA, CDR2 SQIVND (reference sequence). The CDR3 extends over 12 amino acids. V lost 4 bases, J lost 4 bases, and 4 bases lay in between.

The chain is built from TRBV18 and TRBJ2-7, with 11 bases that match TRBD2. Germline CDR1 is KGHSH and CDR2 is LQKENI. The ends lost 6 bases at V and 3 bases at J; junction bases unmatched: 1. The CDR3 spans 13 residues. CDR3 amino acids: CASSGTSGYEQYF. The CDR3, as DNA: TGTGCCAGCTCCGGGACTAGCGGCTACGAGCAGTACTTC.

The genes are TRBV6-5 and TRBJ2-1; 9 bases line up with TRBD2. Germline loops: CDR1 MNHEY, CDR2 SVGAGI. The ends lost 8 bases at V and 6 bases at J; junction bases unmatched: 8. The CDR3 covers 14 residues. The CDR3 protein is CASRQAGGRNEQFF. The CDR3 DNA reads TGTGCCAGCCGTCAAGCGGGAGGTCGCAATGAGCAGTTCTTC.

The genes are TRBV30 and TRBJ1-2; TRBD1 aligns across 9 bases. Germline CDR1 and CDR2: GTSNPN and SVGIG (reference sequence). V lost 2 bases to trimming and J lost 5 bases; unmatched junction nucleotides: 15. The CDR3 loop spans 17 amino acids. The CDR3 spells CAWSSVDRGLPYYGYTF. The CDR3 DNA sequence: TGTGCCTGGAGTTCCGTTGACAGGGGGTTACCGTATTATGGCTACACCTTC.

This chain links TRBV5-4 with TRBJ1-6, with D possibly matching TRBD1 (6 bases). Per germline, CDR1 SGHNT and CDR2 YYREEE (reference sequence). This CDR3 spans 14 amino acids. V dropped 0 bases and J dropped 16 bases, with 17 bases sitting between them. The chain's CDR3 is CASSLGGLGGRLHF. As DNA, the CDR3 is TGTGCCAGCAGCTTGGGGGGCCTAGGGGGAAGACTCCACTTT.

The table lists this clone with a few counts. This chain uses TRBV6-1 with TRBJ2-1; D may be TRBD2 (6 bases). V lost 5 bases and J 0 bases, leaving 8 bases between the germline ends. Germline-derived CDR1 and CDR2 are MNHNS and SASEGT. The CDR3 sequence is 14 residues long. The CDR3 DNA reads TGTGCCAGCAGTAGCGGGCCCTCCTACAATGAGCAGTTCTTC. It yields the protein CASSSGPSYNEQFF.

This clone was observed a few times. This chain connects TRBV4-1 to TRBJ1-1; no definite D call. The CDR3 extends over 15 amino acids. V lost 6 bases and J lost 4, with 18 bases in between. CDR1 and CDR2 from the germline V gene are MGHRA and YSYEKL. The CDR3 reads CASSQIRGSTTEAFF. The CDR3 DNA reads TGCGCCAGCAGTCAGATCCGGGGATCGACCACTGAAGCTTTCTTT.

Written as DNA, the CDR3 is TGTGCCACCAGCAGGCCCCCCGGGCGGACAGGGTCCACAGATACGCAGTATTTT. Translated, it gives CATSRPPGRTGSTDTQYF. The chain has TRBV15 and TRBJ2-3; 8 nucleotides match TRBD1. Losses at the gene ends were 3 bases for V and 2 bases for J; bases not matched to a gene: 13. Germline values: CDR1 LNHNV, CDR2 YYDKDF (reference sequence). The CDR3 loop spans 18 amino acids.

This clone came up once. The chain joins TRBV5-1 to TRBJ2-3; D is perhaps TRBD2 (5 bases). The germline V gene encodes CDR1 SGHRS and CDR2 YFSETQ. The V end was cut by 3 bases, the J end by 2 bases, with 13 bases between. This CDR3 is 15 amino acids long. The CDR3: CASSSSGRITDTQYF. CDR3 DNA sequence: TGCGCCAGCAGCTCTTCTGGGAGAATCACAGATACGCAGTATTTT.

This clone was counted a single time. Here the CDR3 reads CASSLARGRFREDTGELFF. The DNA of the CDR3 is TGTGCCAGTAGTCTCGCCAGGGGGCGGTTTAGAGAGGACACCGGGGAGCTGTTTTTT. This chain connects TRBV19 to TRBJ2-2, with 8 bases matching TRBD1. The CDR3 is 19 amino acids. In germline, CDR1 is LNHDA, CDR2 SQIVND (reference sequence). Trimming at V came to 5 bases and at J to 3 bases, leaving 17 bases not matched to a gene.

The J gene is TRBJ2-7, the V gene TRBV28; D is perhaps TRBD2 (5 bases). CDR3 length equals 15 residues. Deletions cut 5 bases from V and 5 bases from J, with 19 bases between. Germline V gene sequence: CDR1 MDHEN, CDR2 SYDVKM. CDR3: CASSPAAGRRNEQYF. The CDR3 bases are TGTGCCAGCAGTCCCGCGGCGGGCCGGCGGAACGAGCAGTACTTC.

This clone was recorded a few times. The chain employs TRBV11-2 and TRBJ2-7; D uncertain. Between the trimmed V and J ends, which lost 3 bases and 0 bases, there was a span of 12 bases. Germline V gives CDR1 SGHAT, CDR2 FQNNGV. CDR3 size: 15 residues. CDR3 region: CASSFVRDSSYEQYF. The CDR3 nucleotides are TGTGCCAGCAGCTTTGTACGCGATAGCTCCTACGAGCAGTACTTC.

V is TRBV6-1 and J is TRBJ2-5; D may be TRBD2 (6 bases). CDR1 and CDR2 from the germline V gene are MNHNS and SASEGT. V gave up 2 bases and J gave up 3 bases, with 13 bases separating them. This CDR3 is built from 15 residues. CDR3 coding DNA: TGTGCCAGCAGTGAAATGGGGACTCCTAAAGAGACCCAGTACTTC. This sequence encodes CASSEMGTPKETQYF.

The chain couples TRBV7-9 to TRBJ2-6, with D perhaps matching TRBD1 (5 bases). CDR1 and CDR2 from the germline V gene are SEHNR and FQNEAQ (reference sequence). The ends were cut back, 3 bases at V and 3 bases at J, with 9 bases in the middle. The CDR3 runs to 15 residues. CDR3 DNA sequence: TGTGCCAGCAGCTTGGGGCGGATTGGGGCCAACGTCCTGACTTTC. As protein: CASSLGRIGANVLTF.